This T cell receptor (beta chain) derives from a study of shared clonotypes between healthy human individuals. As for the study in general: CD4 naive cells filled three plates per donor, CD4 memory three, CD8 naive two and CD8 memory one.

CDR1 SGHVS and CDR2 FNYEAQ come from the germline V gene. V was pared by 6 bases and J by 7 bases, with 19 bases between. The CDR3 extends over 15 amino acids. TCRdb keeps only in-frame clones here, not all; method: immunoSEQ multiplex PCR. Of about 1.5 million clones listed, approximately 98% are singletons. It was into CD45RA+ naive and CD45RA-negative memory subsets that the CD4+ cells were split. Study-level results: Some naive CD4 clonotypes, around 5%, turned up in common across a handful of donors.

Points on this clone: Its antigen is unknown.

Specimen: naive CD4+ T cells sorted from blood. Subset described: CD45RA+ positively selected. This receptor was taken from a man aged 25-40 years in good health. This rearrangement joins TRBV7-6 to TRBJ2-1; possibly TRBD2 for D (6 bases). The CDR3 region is CASSFGGNSGNEQFF. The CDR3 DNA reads TGTGCCAGCAGTTTCGGCGGGAACTCGGGAAATGAGCAGTTCTTC.